This T cell receptor (beta chain) was observed in a study of shared clonotypes between healthy human individuals. Across the study: Donor ages ranged 18 to 49 years: a couple of women, a few men.

As for this clone: The sample has other DNA sequences that encode this CDR3 too.

V lost 1 base to trimming and J lost 3 bases, with 5 bases between them. The CDR3 contains 13 residues. The germline V gene has CDR1 MGHRA and CDR2 YSYEKL. Clones were read by immunoSEQ multiplex PCR, and TCRdb kept only the in-frame ones, dropping some. The data contain 550,000 to 600,000 clones, roughly 98% of them singletons. CD45RO-negative, CCR7-positively selected cells formed the naive CD8 fraction, excluding terminally differentiated effector memory CD45RA+ cells. V and J are TRBV4-1 and TRBJ2-3, with D hard to call. The specimen was naive CD8+ T cells sorted from blood. The origin of this receptor is a man under 40 in good health. The CDR3 DNA reads as TGCGCCAGCAGCCAAGTGGGGACAGATACGCAGTATTTT. It encodes CASSQVGTDTQYF.